This note documents a single T cell receptor (beta chain) sequence. Its antigen is currently unknown. The data were taken from a study of breast tumors, draining lymph nodes, adjacent tissues. Study-level results: Data only fit, rather than demonstrated, lymph node origin of most tumor T cells. Compared with lymph nodes, tumors were less diverse; compared with nontumor tissue, more.

TCRdb used MiXCR to reprocess the multiplex PCR reads, holding one entry per CDR3 protein. The sample has 150,000 to 200,000 distinct CDR3 sequences; 33% are singletons. Germline-derived CDR1 and CDR2 are SGHVS and FQNEAQ. The CDR3 runs to 15 residues. With 2 bases clipped from V and 5 bases from J, the junction kept 7 bases outside the gene matches. Samples came from axillary lymph nodes draining the breast cancer. This receptor was identified in a female donor with breast cancer. Some clones in this sample may be carry-over from other donors' samples. The chain uses TRBV7-8 and TRBJ2-7, with 9 bases identical to TRBD1. The sequencing sample was made of axillary lymph node tissue. The CDR3 DNA follows: TGTGCCAGCAGCTTACTGGGACAGGGAACGGACGAGCAGTACTTC. As protein: CASSLLGQGTDEQYF.